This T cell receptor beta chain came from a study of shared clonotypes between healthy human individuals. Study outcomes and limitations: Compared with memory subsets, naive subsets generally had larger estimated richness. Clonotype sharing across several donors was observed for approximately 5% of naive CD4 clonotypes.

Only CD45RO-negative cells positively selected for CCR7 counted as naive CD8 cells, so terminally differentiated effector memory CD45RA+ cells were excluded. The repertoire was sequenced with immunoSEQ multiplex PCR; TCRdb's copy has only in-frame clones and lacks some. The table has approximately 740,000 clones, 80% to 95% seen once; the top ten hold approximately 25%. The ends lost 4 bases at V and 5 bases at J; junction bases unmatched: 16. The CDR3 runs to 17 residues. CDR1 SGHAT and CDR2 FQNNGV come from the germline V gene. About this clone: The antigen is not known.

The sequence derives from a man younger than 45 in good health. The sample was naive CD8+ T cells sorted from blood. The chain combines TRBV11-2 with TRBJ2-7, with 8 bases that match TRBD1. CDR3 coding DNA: TGTGCCAGCAGCTCTACGTGGTCGGGACAGGTTTCCCACGAGCAGTACTTC. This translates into CASSSTWSGQVSHEQYF.